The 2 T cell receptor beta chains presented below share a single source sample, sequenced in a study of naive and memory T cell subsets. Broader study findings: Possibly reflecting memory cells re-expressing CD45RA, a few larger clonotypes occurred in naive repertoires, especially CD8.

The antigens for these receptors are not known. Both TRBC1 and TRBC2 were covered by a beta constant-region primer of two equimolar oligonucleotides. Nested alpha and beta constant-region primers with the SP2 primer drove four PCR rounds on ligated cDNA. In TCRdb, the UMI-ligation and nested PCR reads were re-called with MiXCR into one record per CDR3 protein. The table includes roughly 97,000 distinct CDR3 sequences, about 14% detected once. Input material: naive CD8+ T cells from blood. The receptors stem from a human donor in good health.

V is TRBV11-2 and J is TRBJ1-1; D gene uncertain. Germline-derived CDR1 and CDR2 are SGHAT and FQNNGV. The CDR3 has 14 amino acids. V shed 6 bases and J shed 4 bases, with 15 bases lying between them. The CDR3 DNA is TGTGCCAGCAGGGCTATTGGACGGGGCACTGAAGCTTTCTTT. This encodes CASRAIGRGTEAFF.

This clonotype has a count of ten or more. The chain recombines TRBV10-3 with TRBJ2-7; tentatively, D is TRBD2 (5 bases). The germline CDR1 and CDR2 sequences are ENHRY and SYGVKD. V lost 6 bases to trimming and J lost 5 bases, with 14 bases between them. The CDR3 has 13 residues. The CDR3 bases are TGTGCCATCAGGGGCCTAGCAATCGACGAGCAGTACTTC. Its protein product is CAIRGLAIDEQYF.